These T cell receptor beta chains were read from a single sample in a study of cytomegalovirus exposure and HLA in healthy donors. The table came from immunoSEQ multiplex PCR; TCRdb's copy has only in-frame clones and leaves some out. The sample lists some 200,000 clones, about 79% occurring once. Material: PBMCs. The origin of the receptors is a man between 18 and 35 years old in good health and CMV-seronegative. CDR3s include the opening cysteine and the closing phenylalanine or tryptophan. A D gene is named only where the DNA matches it firmly. Not all rows give a size; the values are once, few, many and, for expanded clones, a class.

>TRBV18|TRBJ2-7|.|TRBD1
TGTGCCAGCTCACCGGACAGGGTGGAGCAGTACTTC
CASSPDRVEQYF
>TRBV4-1|TRBJ1-2|.|.
TGCGCCAGCAGCCCCCGACAGGACTATGGCTACACCTTC
CASSPRQDYGYTF
>TRBV25-1|TRBJ1-1|.|.
TGTGCCAGCAGTCCTCTAGTGGGCACTGAAGCTTTCTTT
CASSPLVGTEAFF
>TRBV5-5|TRBJ1-2|.|TRBD1
TGTGCCAGCACCCAGGGACAGGGAGACTATGGCTACACCTTC
CASTQGQGDYGYTF
>TRBV6-6|TRBJ1-2|.|TRBD1
TGTGCCAGCAGACCAGGGGGCGAGAAGTATGGCTACACCTTC
CASRPGGEKYGYTF
>TRBV28|TRBJ2-3|.|.
TGTGCCAGCAGGAATCAGGGCACAGATACGCAGTATTTT
CASRNQGTDTQYF
>TRBV5-8|TRBJ1-1|.|.
TGTGCCAGCAGCTTGGGCATAGTGATAGACACTGAAGCTTTCTTT
CASSLGIVIDTEAFF
>TRBV7-6|TRBJ2-1|.|.
TGTGCCAGCAGCTTAGCGGGGGGCGGGGGAGGGCCCTCCAATGAGCAGTTCTTC
CASSLAGGGGGPSNEQFF
>TRBV7-9|TRBJ2-7|.|TRBD2
TGTGCCAGCAGCTTACCGCAGAATAGCGGGAGTCCCTACGAGCAGTACTTC
CASSLPQNSGSPYEQYF
>TRBV30|TRBJ2-7|.|TRBD1
TGTGCCTGGAGCGCGGGACAGGGGGACGAGCGGTACTTC
CAWSAGQGDERYF
>TRBV11-2|TRBJ2-5|.|.
TGTGCCAGCAGTCGACAGGACCAAGAGACCCAGTACTTC
CASSRQDQETQYF
>TRBV12-5|TRBJ2-2|.|TRBD1
TGTGCTAGTGGTTTGAACACAGGGGGCACCGGGGAGCTGTTTTTT
CASGLNTGGTGELFF
>TRBV5-4|TRBJ1-2|.|TRBD1
TGTGCCAGCAGCCCTGGTGCCGGGACAGGGGTTTGGGACTATGGCTACACCTTC
CASSPGAGTGVWDYGYTF
>TRBV6-1|TRBJ2-2|.|.
TGTGCCAGCAGTGTCTTCCCCGGGGAGCTGTTTTTT
CASSVFPGELFF
>TRBV5-1|TRBJ2-3|.|.
TGCGCCAGCAGCTTGGGCGGGTACACAGATACGCAGTATTTT
CASSLGGYTDTQYF
>TRBV7-2|TRBJ1-1|once|.
TGTGCCAGCAGCCTAGATGGGGAGGGGGACACTGAAGCTTTCTTT
CASSLDGEGDTEAFF
>TRBV29-1|TRBJ2-1|.|TRBD1
TGCAGCGCCCTGTTAAAGGACAGGGCCTCCTACAATGAGCAGTTCTTC
CSALLKDRASYNEQFF
>TRBV2|TRBJ1-3|.|.
TGTGCCAGCACAGCCCGCGGGGGGGGCGACGGAAACACCATATATTTT
CASTARGGGDGNTIYF
>TRBV5-1|TRBJ2-5|.|TRBD1
TGCGCCAGCAGCCCCGGGACAGGGGTGGAGACCCAGTACTTC
CASSPGTGVETQYF
>TRBV6-1|TRBJ2-1|.|TRBD1
TGTGCCAGCAGTGAAGGGGTCGCGACAGGGGGCGAAGAGCAGTTCTTC
CASSEGVATGGEEQFF
>TRBV5-1|TRBJ2-1|once|TRBD2
TGCGCCAGCGTATCGGGACTAGCGGGACTTAAGGAGGACAATGAGCAGTTCTTC
CASVSGLAGLKEDNEQFF
>TRBV11-1|TRBJ2-5|.|TRBD2
TGTGCCAGCAGCCAGACTAGCGGGAGGGCCGGAGAGACCCAGTACTTC
CASSQTSGRAGETQYF
>TRBV7-2|TRBJ2-7|.|TRBD1
TGTGCCAGCAGCAAACAGGGACAGGGGGCCCACGAGCAGTACTTC
CASSKQGQGAHEQYF
>TRBV30|TRBJ2-3|.|.
TGTGCCTGGAGTGAACAGAACACAGATACGCAGTATTTT
CAWSEQNTDTQYF
>TRBV30|TRBJ2-3|.|TRBD2
TGTGCCTGGAACGAGGGCGGGGGTTTGCATACGCAGTATTTT
CAWNEGGGLHTQYF
>TRBV19|TRBJ2-2|once|.
TGTGCCAGTAGCAGAGGGGGCACCGGGGAGCTGTTTTTT
CASSRGGTGELFF
>TRBV9|TRBJ1-1|.|.
TGTGCCAGCAGCGCCCAGGGGAAAACTGAAGCTTTCTTT
CASSAQGKTEAFF
>TRBV12-5|TRBJ2-7|.|.
TGTGCTAGTGGTTTCGGGGCAGGGGTCGACTACGAGCAGTACTTC
CASGFGAGVDYEQYF
>TRBV7-9|TRBJ1-2|once|TRBD1
TGTGCCAGCAGCCCAACAAATATACGACAGGGGAACTATGGCTACACCTTC
CASSPTNIRQGNYGYTF
>TRBV5-1|TRBJ1-1|many|TRBD1
TGCGCCAGCAGCGGGGGGACAGTTCCTGAAGCTTTCTTT
CASSGGTVPEAFF
>TRBV5-4|TRBJ1-1|.|TRBD1
TGTGCCAGCAGCGTCGGACAGGGTGGAGCTTTCTTT
CASSVGQGGAFF
>TRBV4-2|TRBJ2-1|.|.
TGTGCCAGCAGCCAAGAGGGTTCCGGGAATGAGCAGTTCTTC
CASSQEGSGNEQFF
>TRBV10-3|TRBJ2-3|.|TRBD2
TGTGCCATCAGTGTGCTCGGGACTAGCGGGGCGACAGATACGCAGTATTTT
CAISVLGTSGATDTQYF
>TRBV2|TRBJ1-2|.|.
TGTGCCAGCAGGACACAGGGAGACTATGGCTACACCTTC
CASRTQGDYGYTF
>TRBV6-5|TRBJ2-1|once|TRBD2
TGTGCCAGCAGTTACGGGAATAGCGGGGGGTATTATGAGCAGTTCTTC
CASSYGNSGGYYEQFF
>TRBV7-8|TRBJ1-2|.|TRBD1
TGTGCCAGCAGCTTCACGGACAGGGACTATGGCTACACCTTC
CASSFTDRDYGYTF
>TRBV13|TRBJ2-5|.|TRBD2
TGTGCCAGCAGCTTCGGGGAGCGGGGAATCCAAGAGACCCAGTACTTC
CASSFGERGIQETQYF
>TRBV29-1|TRBJ2-3|.|TRBD2
TGCAGCGACGGGGCTAGCGGGATTGCAGATACGCAGTATTTT
CSDGASGIADTQYF
>TRBV29-1|TRBJ1-3|.|.
TGCAGCGTCCCCTCCTCTGGAAACACCATATATTTT
CSVPSSGNTIYF
>TRBV30|TRBJ1-1|.|.
TGTGCCTGGAGCCGGACAGCAAGGACTGAAGCTTTCTTT
CAWSRTARTEAFF
>TRBV27|TRBJ1-3|once|.
TGTGCCAGCAGTTTGGGAGGGGCTGGAAACACCATATATTTT
CASSLGGAGNTIYF
>TRBV19|TRBJ2-1|.|TRBD2
TGTGCCAGTAGTATCGGGGGGGACTACAATGAGCAGTTCTTC
CASSIGGDYNEQFF
>TRBV2|TRBJ2-7|.|.
TGTGCCAGCAGTGCCGGGGGCGAGCAGTACTTC
CASSAGGEQYF
>TRBV7-9|TRBJ2-5|.|.
TGTGCCAGCAGCTTATTAACGGCAGGGGAAGAGACCCAGTACTTC
CASSLLTAGEETQYF
>TRBV7-2|TRBJ1-4|.|.
TGTGCCAGCAGCCTACGGGGGGCCCAAACGCCCGAAAAACTGTTTTTT
CASSLRGAQTPEKLFF
>TRBV6-5|TRBJ1-1|.|TRBD1
TGTGCCAGCAGGGGGCGGACAGGGGGTGGCACTGAAGCTTTCTTT
CASRGRTGGGTEAFF
>TRBV7-8|TRBJ2-7|.|.
TGTGCCAGCAGCTTAGCCGTACAGGGTAACAGCGAGCAGTACTTC
CASSLAVQGNSEQYF
>TRBV7-9|TRBJ2-7|.|.
TGTGCCAGCGGCAGGCGGGCGGACGAGCAGTACTTC
CASGRRADEQYF
>TRBV4-3|TRBJ1-1|many|TRBD1
TGCGCCAGCAGCCAAGATTTAGGACAGGGAACGGAAGCTTTCTTT
CASSQDLGQGTEAFF
>TRBV2|TRBJ2-7|.|.
TGTGCCAGCAGGTACGGGACTCAAGCCTACGAGCAGTACTTC
CASRYGTQAYEQYF
>TRBV2|TRBJ2-7|.|.
TGTGCCAGCACCCTTGGAGGCTCCTACGAGCAGTACTTC
CASTLGGSYEQYF
>TRBV7-6|TRBJ2-3|.|.
TGTGCCAGCAGCTTAAGAGTCACTAGCACAGATACGCAGTATTTT
CASSLRVTSTDTQYF